This passage covers 15 T cell receptor beta chains from one sample sequenced in a study of cytomegalovirus exposure and HLA in healthy donors (dated by TCRdb to 2015 to 2018). Receptor libraries were prepared by the immunoSEQ multiplex PCR assay. The multiplex PCR relied on a mix of 60 forward primers for TCR Vbeta segments and 13 reverse primers for TCR Jbeta segments. TCRdb holds this immuneACCESS table with in-frame rearrangements only. Some clones are missing; in checked studies, unresolved V genes explain under half, and the rest has no known cause. The sample includes 120,000 or so clones, with 79% observed a single time. The ten largest clones represent about 6.8% of the sample. The sequenced material came from PBMCs. The receptor set was obtained from a man aged 30 to 39 in good health and CMV-seropositive.

V and J are TRBV4-3 and TRBJ1-5; D call uncertain. CDR1 LGHNA and CDR2 YSLEER come from the germline V gene. This CDR3 contains 14 residues. Trimming stripped 1 base from V and 6 bases from J, with 10 bases between. The CDR3, as DNA: TGCGCCAGCAGCCAAGCTCGGGGAAGTCAGCCCCAGCATTTT. The encoded protein is CASSQARGSQPQHF.

The chain recombines TRBV30 with TRBJ1-2; no clear D gene. CDR1 GTSNPN and CDR2 SVGIG come from the germline V gene (reference sequence). V lost 2 bases and J lost 7, with 20 bases in between. This CDR3 has 15 amino acids. The CDR3 protein is CAWSPLSFLTAGYTF. In DNA, the CDR3 is TGTGCCTGGAGTCCTTTAAGCTTCTTAACAGCTGGCTACACCTTC.

The chain uses TRBV7-9 and TRBJ1-3; 8 bases match TRBD1. Germline V gives CDR1 SEHNR, CDR2 FQNEAQ (reference sequence). The length of the CDR3 is 13 residues. As DNA, the CDR3 is TGTTCCTCCGGACAGGGAGTAGGAAACACCATATATTTT. Its translation is CSSGQGVGNTIYF.

This rearrangement joins TRBV30 to TRBJ2-1; D is unresolved. Trimming left V 5 bases short and J 10 bases short, with 15 bases between. Germline V gives CDR1 GTSNPN, CDR2 SVGIG (reference sequence). CDR3 length: 12 amino acids. The CDR3 nucleotides read TGTGCCTGGGTTCGACCCTTCGGGGAGCAGTTCTTC. Protein: CAWVRPFGEQFF.

V and J are TRBV19 and TRBJ1-1; D remains ambiguous. V shed 0 bases and J shed 3 bases, with 11 bases lying between them. This CDR3 has 15 residues. In germline, CDR1 is LNHDA, CDR2 SQIVND (reference sequence). In DNA form, the CDR3 reads TGTGCCAGTAGTATAGATCTCTCCCGGGACACTGAAGCTTTCTTT. Its translation: CASSIDLSRDTEAFF.

The gene calls are TRBV9 and TRBJ2-5, with 10 positions matching TRBD2. The trim removed 6 bases at V and 3 bases at J, leaving 5 bases unmatched. CDR1 SGDLS and CDR2 YYNGEE come from the germline V gene. This CDR3 contains 14 residues. This CDR3 is CASNIAGGKETQYF. The CDR3 DNA follows: TGTGCCAGCAACATAGCGGGGGGTAAAGAGACCCAGTACTTC.

V usage is TRBV13 and J usage is TRBJ1-6, with 7 bases lining up with TRBD1. Trimming cost V 0 bases and J 9 bases; bases outside gene matches: 2. From germline, CDR1 is PRHDT and CDR2 FYEKMQ (reference sequence). This CDR3 has 14 residues. Written as DNA, the CDR3 is TGTGCCAGCAGCTTAGGCCAGGGGGTTTCACCCCTCCACTTT. Protein: CASSLGQGVSPLHF.

This sequence joins TRBV7-3 and TRBJ2-1, with D possibly matching TRBD2 (6 bases). The germline V gene encodes CDR1 SGHTA and CDR2 FQGTGA. The CDR3 is 15 residues long. V lost 5 bases, J lost 0 bases, and 11 bases lay in between. As DNA, the CDR3 is TGTGCCAGCAGCCCCGCGGGGATCTCCTACAATGAGCAGTTCTTC. Its translation: CASSPAGISYNEQFF.

V usage is TRBV28 and J usage is TRBJ2-5; 8 bases are shared with TRBD1. The J call may not be correct, given that the DNA end is closer to TRBJ2-7. Germline V CDR1 and CDR2: MDHEN, SYDVKM. This CDR3 is built from 15 residues. CDR3 in DNA: TGTGCCAGCAGCCCGATCGGACAGGGCGGTGACGAGCAGTACTTC. It specifies CASSPIGQGGDEQYF.

The V and J genes are TRBV25-1 and TRBJ1-4; no clear D gene. CDR3 length: 12 amino acids. V lost 5 bases and J 8 bases, leaving 9 bases between the germline ends. Germline V CDR1 and CDR2: MGHDK, SYGVNS. The CDR3 nucleotides are TGTGCCAGCAGTTCCCCATCCGAAAAACTGTTTTTT. This gives the protein CASSSPSEKLFF.

The gene calls are TRBV2 and TRBJ2-7; TRBD2 matches 7 bases. The germline CDR1 and CDR2 sequences are SNHLY and FYNNEI. The J segment lost 0 bases and the V segment lost 6 bases, leaving 8 bases of the junction unmatched. There are 15 residues in the CDR3. As DNA, the CDR3 is TGTGCCAGCAGCGACGTAGCGGGTCACTCCTACGAGCAGTACTTC. Translation gives CASSDVAGHSYEQYF.

The J gene is TRBJ2-7, the V gene TRBV15; 8 bases align to TRBD1. This CDR3 has 17 amino acids. The ends lost 0 bases at V and 3 bases at J; junction bases unmatched: 10. The germline CDR1 and CDR2 sequences are LNHNV and YYDKDF (reference sequence). The CDR3 nucleotides are TGTGCCACCAGCAGAGATTACAGCCGGACAGGGAACTACGAGCAGTACTTC. It encodes CATSRDYSRTGNYEQYF.

This clone was counted a single time. V gene TRBV5-1 combines with J gene TRBJ1-1, with D tentatively TRBD1 (6 bases). The CDR3 length is 17 residues. V was pared by 0 bases and J by 4 bases, with 19 bases between. Germline assignment: CDR1 SGHRS and CDR2 YFSETQ. CDR3 coding DNA: TGCGCCAGCAGCTTGGGTCGGGACATGGTAACAACCACTGAAGCTTTCTTT. Translation gives CASSLGRDMVTTTEAFF. Based on the CDR3 plus reference TRBV5-1 and TRBJ1-1, the full variable domain is KAGVTQTPRYLIKTRGQQVTLSCSPISGHRSVSWYQQTPGQGLQFLFEYFSETQRNKGNFPGRFSGRQFSNSRSEMNVSTLELGDSALYLCASSLGRDMVTTTEAFFGQGTRLTVV.

The chain joins TRBV5-1 to TRBJ2-3; D might be TRBD1 (5 bases). The CDR3 is 15 amino acids. Germline V gene sequence: CDR1 SGHRS, CDR2 YFSETQ. Trimming removed 0 bases at V and 2 bases at J, with 10 bases between. CDR3 loop: CASSLANRFTDTQYF. CDR3 nucleotide sequence: TGCGCCAGCAGCTTGGCCAACAGGTTCACAGATACGCAGTATTTT.

This chain links TRBV10-1 with TRBJ2-2; D uncertain. From germline, CDR1 is WNHNN and CDR2 SYGVQD (reference sequence). V was shortened by 3 bases and J by 7 bases, with 9 bases between the two germline ends. The CDR3 spans 13 residues. For the CDR3, the DNA is TGCGCCAGCAGTGAAACGAACTTCGGGGAGCTGTTTTTT. It yields the protein CASSETNFGELFF.